These T cell receptor beta chains were read from a single sample in a study of CD8 T cells in ankylosing spondylitis. TCRdb recomputed calls from the 5' RACE reads with MiXCR, one row per CDR3 protein. The sample lists more than 250,000 distinct CDR3 sequences, 7% to 9% seen once, with roughly 15% in the top ten. The specimen was blood, either unsorted or a sorted T cell fraction (not recorded which). These receptors were collected from a male donor with ankylosing spondylitis. Both conserved end residues are part of each CDR3. The D gene is left open where the match is weak. Some rows mark clone size as missing; the rest say once, few, many or name a class of expanded clone.

abundance,j_gene,d_gene,v_gene,CDR3nt,CDR3aa
.,TRBJ2-7,TRBD2,TRBV20-1,TGCAGTGCCGAACTAGCGGGAGATTCTTACGAGCAGTACTTC,CSAELAGDSYEQYF
few,TRBJ2-2,.,TRBV9,TGTGCCAGCAGCGATCGAGGCGTGGGCGGGGAGCTGTTTTTT,CASSDRGVGGELFF
.,TRBJ1-4,.,TRBV5-5,TGTGCCAGCAGCCTGGGGACAACTAATGAAAAACTGTTTTTT,CASSLGTTNEKLFF
.,TRBJ2-5,.,TRBV6-5,TGTGCCAGCAGTTATGAGGGGAGGGGGGGAGAGACCCAGTACTTC,CASSYEGRGGETQYF
many,TRBJ1-6,.,TRBV5-1,TGCGCCAGCAGCTGGGGACCTTCCGATAATTCACCCCTCCACTTT,CASSWGPSDNSPLHF
many,TRBJ2-5,.,TRBV20-1,TGCAGTGCTAGAGATGGGTTGGGGTGGGAGACCCAGTACTTC,CSARDGLGWETQYF
.,TRBJ2-4,.,TRBV7-6,TGTGCCAGCAGTTCCTCTAGCATTCAGTACTTC,CASSSSSIQYF
.,TRBJ1-2,TRBD1,TRBV28,TGTGCCAGCAGCACAGGGGGCGATAACTATGGCTACACCTTC,CASSTGGDNYGYTF
few,TRBJ2-7,.,TRBV20-1,TGCAGTGCCCTGGGTAGCGGCCGATACTACGAGCAGTACTTC,CSALGSGRYYEQYF
.,TRBJ2-2,TRBD1,TRBV9,TGTGCCAGCAGCGGAGGGGCTACAGGGGACACCGGGGAGCTGTTTTTT,CASSGGATGDTGELFF
many,TRBJ2-2,.,TRBV18,TGTGCCAGCTCACCACGGGGGAGCCGGAACACCGGGGAGCTGTTTTTT,CASSPRGSRNTGELFF
many,TRBJ2-2,.,TRBV5-1,TGCGCCAGCAGCTTGAATGGGGCGAGGACCGGGGAGCTGTTTTTT,CASSLNGARTGELFF
many,TRBJ2-1,.,TRBV4-3,TGCGCCAGCAGCCAAGACGTCAGCAATGAGCAGTTCTTC,CASSQDVSNEQFF
few,TRBJ2-7,.,TRBV20-1,TGCAGTGCTAGCGCAGGGTCCTACGAGCAGTACTTC,CSASAGSYEQYF
.,TRBJ2-7,.,TRBV10-2,TGCGCCAGCAGTGTGGCAGACTACGAGCAGTACTTC,CASSVADYEQYF
few,TRBJ1-5,.,TRBV12-3/TRBV12-4,TGTGCCAGCAGCCTCGACCGCAGCGGAAGGGGGACCCAGCATTTT,CASSLDRSGRGTQHF
.,TRBJ2-2,.,TRBV10-3,TGTGCCATCAGTGACCCTCGGGCTCAGGGGACCGGGGAGCTGTTTTTT,CAISDPRAQGTGELFF
many,TRBJ1-1,.,TRBV20-1,TGCAGTGCTAAGACGGGGTTCGCCTACGGGGCTGAAGCTTTCTTT,CSAKTGFAYGAEAFF
.,TRBJ2-2,.,TRBV9,TGTGCCAGCAGCTTAGGTTACGAAGCGAACACCGGGGAGCTGTTTTTT,CASSLGYEANTGELFF
.,TRBJ2-7,TRBD1,TRBV5-6,TGTGCCAGCAGCTTGGGGGACAGATCCTACGAGCAGTACTTC,CASSLGDRSYEQYF
few,TRBJ2-3,.,TRBV6-5,TGTGCCAGCAGTTCCGCACTAGCTCCGGATACGCAGTATTTT,CASSSALAPDTQYF
few,TRBJ1-2,.,TRBV12-5,TGTGCTAGTGGTTTGCAAGCGGCATATGGCTACACCTTC,CASGLQAAYGYTF
few,TRBJ2-2,TRBD1,TRBV29-1,TGCAGCGTACGAAAGGGACAGGGCTGGACCGGGGAGCTGTTTTTT,CSVRKGQGWTGELFF
many,TRBJ2-7,TRBD2,TRBV12-3/TRBV12-4,TGTGCCACGTCCCTGGGACTAGCGGGAGTAGAGCAGTACTTC,CATSLGLAGVEQYF
few,TRBJ1-4,TRBD1,TRBV12-3/TRBV12-4,TGTGCCAGCAGCCAGGACAGGGGCTTTGAAAAACTGTTTTTT,CASSQDRGFEKLFF
few,TRBJ2-5,TRBD2,TRBV6-5,TGTGCCAGCAGTTACTCGGCTAGCGGGAGAGGGGACCAGTACTTC,CASSYSASGRGDQYF
.,TRBJ2-1,TRBD2,TRBV6-1,TGTGCCAGCAGAGCTAGTAGCGGGAGCCCCCGCGGGGAGCAGTTCTTC,CASRASSGSPRGEQFF
.,TRBJ1-6,.,TRBV7-8,TGTGCCAGCAGCTTAGCGCTGTCCCAGCCGGGGGCGAGGTCACCCCTCCACTTT,CASSLALSQPGARSPLHF
.,TRBJ2-3,TRBD2,TRBV29-1,TGCAGCGTCGGGAGAGGGACTAGCGCCACAGATACGCAGTATTTT,CSVGRGTSATDTQYF
few,TRBJ2-2,.,TRBV25-1,TGTGCCAGCATCCGGGGAACCGGGGAGCTGTTTTTT,CASIRGTGELFF
many,TRBJ2-7,.,TRBV29-1,TGCAGCGTTGAAGCTACCAGGGACGGAGAGCAGTACTTC,CSVEATRDGEQYF
many,TRBJ2-7,.,TRBV28,TGTGCCAGCAGTTTTTTGGGGTCCTACGAGCAGTACTTC,CASSFLGSYEQYF
.,TRBJ1-1,.,TRBV6-2/TRBV6-3,TGTGCCAGCCGGTTGATGAACACTGAAGCTTTCTTT,CASRLMNTEAFF
few,TRBJ2-1,TRBD2,TRBV4-2,TGTGCCAGCAGCGCTGGAGCGGGGGACAATGAGCAGTTCTTC,CASSAGAGDNEQFF
few,TRBJ2-1,.,TRBV6-5,TGTGCCAGCAGTTACTCCAACCTTGGGATCAATGAGCAGTTCTTC,CASSYSNLGINEQFF
few,TRBJ1-6,TRBD1,TRBV20-1,TGCAGTGCTAGAGCGGGACAGAGCACCTATAATTCACCCCTCCACTTT,CSARAGQSTYNSPLHF
many,TRBJ1-1,.,TRBV3-1,TGTGCCAGCAGCCAAGTTCCAGGACCAAACACTGAAGCTTTCTTT,CASSQVPGPNTEAFF
many,TRBJ1-1,.,TRBV29-1,TGCAGCGTCGACGGGAACACTGAAGCTTTCTTT,CSVDGNTEAFF
.,TRBJ2-5,TRBD2,TRBV5-1,TGCGCCAGCAGCTTACCGGGAGGGCAACAAGAGACCCAGTACTTC,CASSLPGGQQETQYF
.,TRBJ1-3,.,TRBV4-1,TGCGCCAGCAGCCCTTCTTGGTCAGGGAACACCATATATTTT,CASSPSWSGNTIYF
few,TRBJ2-7,.,TRBV4-1,TGCGCCAGCAGCGCGGGAACCGAGCAGTACTTC,CASSAGTEQYF
few,TRBJ2-3,.,TRBV5-6,TGTGCCAGCAGCTTGGCGGCGGGGGCGGGGAATACGCAGTATTTT,CASSLAAGAGNTQYF
many,TRBJ2-5,.,TRBV29-1,TGCAGCGTCGTCTCCGGAGCTTTCAAAGAGACCCAGTACTTC,CSVVSGAFKETQYF
few,TRBJ2-7,TRBD2,TRBV14,TGTGCCAGCAGCCAAGGCCGGACTAGCGGGCGAGAGCAGTACTTC,CASSQGRTSGREQYF
many,TRBJ2-3,.,TRBV5-6,TGTGCCAGCAGCGTAGGGGCGGGCCTCACAGATACGCAGTATTTT,CASSVGAGLTDTQYF
.,TRBJ2-7,TRBD2,TRBV7-9,TGTGCCAGCAGCTTGGGAGGACTAGCGGGAGACGGATACGAGCAGTACTTC,CASSLGGLAGDGYEQYF
.,TRBJ2-3,.,TRBV28,TGTGCCAGCAAATCTTTCGCTAGCACAGATACGCAGTATTTT,CASKSFASTDTQYF
few,TRBJ1-1,TRBD1,TRBV4-3,TGCGCCAGCAGCCAAGGACAGGGCCGCACTGAAGCTTTCTTT,CASSQGQGRTEAFF
many,TRBJ2-2,TRBD1,TRBV7-9,TGTGCCAGCAGCCCGAGCAGGGGGACGGACAACACCGGGGAGCTGTTTTTT,CASSPSRGTDNTGELFF
few,TRBJ2-7,.,TRBV20-1,TGCAGTGCTAGAGTCGGAGTCTACGAGCAGTACTTC,CSARVGVYEQYF
few,TRBJ1-2,.,TRBV7-9,TGTGCCAGCACCCCGCCCGACAGCCTCGCTGGCTACACCTTC,CASTPPDSLAGYTF
many,TRBJ2-4,.,TRBV3-1,TGTGCCAGCAGCCGGTCAGGGGGGATTCAGTACTTC,CASSRSGGIQYF
few,TRBJ2-5,TRBD2,TRBV28,TGTGCCAGCAGTCCTGGGACTAGCGGATTAAAAGAGACCCAGTACTTC,CASSPGTSGLKETQYF
few,TRBJ2-5,.,TRBV5-4,TGTGCCAGCAGCTCCATAGCGTTGGAGACCCAGTACTTC,CASSSIALETQYF
few,TRBJ2-3,TRBD1,TRBV5-1,TGCGCCAGCAGCTCGGGCGACAGGGGGCATGAAGATACGCAGTATTTT,CASSSGDRGHEDTQYF
few,TRBJ1-2,.,TRBV19,TGTGCCAGTAGTATAGGGCAGAGGTCCTATGGCTACACCTTC,CASSIGQRSYGYTF
many,TRBJ2-7,.,TRBV12-3/TRBV12-4,TGTGCCAGCAGTTTACCCCCATTTAAGTACTTC,CASSLPPFKYF
few,TRBJ2-3,.,TRBV7-2,TGTGCCAGCAGCCATGGGTCCCTGGGAGATACGCAGTATTTT,CASSHGSLGDTQYF
few,TRBJ1-3,.,TRBV7-9,TGTGCCAGCAGCCAAACGGTGACCTCTGGAAACACCATATATTTT,CASSQTVTSGNTIYF
.,TRBJ2-4,.,TRBV20-1,TGCAGTGCTAGAGAGAACCGCGGGGACATTCAGTACTTC,CSARENRGDIQYF